The 24 T cell receptor beta chains presented below share a single source sample, sequenced in a study of blood T cell repertoires in COVID-19. Measured with immunoSEQ multiplex PCR; TCRdb has only the in-frame clones, and not every one. Altogether roughly 54,000 clones are present, approximately 84% being singletons, with the ten largest covering 25% to 30%. The material sequenced was peripheral blood. These receptors all stem from a human donor in a cohort sampled during active COVID-19.

The J gene is TRBJ2-1, the V gene TRBV5-6; 7 nucleotides agree with TRBD1. The germline V gene has CDR1 SGHDT and CDR2 YYEEEE. V shed 5 bases, J shed 1 base, and the junction held 6 bases outside the gene matches. The CDR3 sequence is 15 residues long. The CDR3 region has the DNA TGTGCCAGCAGTTACGACAGGGTTTCCTACAATGAGCAGTTCTTC. It yields the protein CASSYDRVSYNEQFF.

J is TRBJ2-3 and V is TRBV5-6; 12 nucleotides agree with TRBD2. J lost 1 base, V lost 4 bases, and 13 bases had no gene match. In germline, CDR1 is SGHDT, CDR2 YYEEEE. CDR3 length: 19 residues. Written as DNA, the CDR3 is TGTGCCAGCAGCCCTACTACAAGGACTAGCGGGACCGGCACAGATACGCAGTATTTT. This translates into CASSPTTRTSGTGTDTQYF.

The chain combines TRBV6-5 with TRBJ2-1, with D possibly matching TRBD2 (7 bases). CDR1 MNHEY and CDR2 SVGAGI come from the germline V gene. Trimming shortened V by 6 bases and J by 10 bases, and 22 bases separated the two germline ends. This CDR3 has 15 amino acids. In DNA form, the CDR3 reads TGTGCCAGCAGCCCACGAGGGGGAGGGATCGGAGAGCAGTTCTTC. This translates into CASSPRGGGIGEQFF.

This rearrangement joins TRBV7-6 to TRBJ2-3; a weak D match, TRBD1 (5 bases). Trimming removed 0 bases at V and 0 bases at J, with 13 bases between. The germline CDR1 and CDR2 sequences are SGHVS and FNYEAQ. CDR3 size: 17 residues. CDR3 in DNA: TGTGCCAGCAGCTTAGCGCCCAGACAGACTAGCACAGATACGCAGTATTTT. It translates to CASSLAPRQTSTDTQYF.

The chain carries TRBV27 and TRBJ2-3; 8 nucleotides agree with TRBD2. CDR3 length: 16 amino acids. Germline loops: CDR1 MNHEY, CDR2 SMNVEV (reference sequence). J was trimmed by 4 bases and V by 5 bases; bases with no gene match: 11. The CDR3, as DNA: TGTGCCAGCAGTCAGACGGGAGGGGGATACCCAGATACGCAGTATTTT. Its protein is CASSQTGGGYPDTQYF.

V usage is TRBV2 and J usage is TRBJ2-7; possibly TRBD1 for D (5 bases). The germline V and J ends were trimmed by 5 bases and 11 bases, with 13 bases remaining between them. This CDR3 has 11 amino acids. Germline assignment: CDR1 SNHLY and CDR2 FYNNEI. This CDR3 reads CASSPRVGKYF. The CDR3 bases are TGTGCCAGCAGTCCCAGGGTGGGGAAGTACTTC.

The chain has TRBV19 and TRBJ1-1; perhaps TRBD1 as D (6 bases). V was shortened by 3 bases and J by 3 bases, with 11 bases between the two germline ends. From germline, CDR1 is LNHDA and CDR2 SQIVND (reference sequence). The CDR3 spans 14 residues. Here the CDR3 DNA reads TGTGCCAGTAGTATGGACAGTTCCTACACTGAAGCTTTCTTT. This encodes CASSMDSSYTEAFF.

J is TRBJ1-1 and V is TRBV5-1; 12 positions match TRBD1. CDR1 and CDR2 (germline): SGHRS, YFSETQ. V trimming: 0 bases; J trimming: 3 bases; junction bases outside the gene matches: 9. The CDR3 extends over 18 amino acids. CDR3 in DNA: TGCGCCAGCAGCTTGGTCGGGACAGGGGGCGGAAAAGACACTGAAGCTTTCTTT. Amino acid sequence: CASSLVGTGGGKDTEAFF.

The chain is built from TRBV18 and TRBJ2-3, with TRBD2 as a possible D gene (6 bases). Germline assignment: CDR1 KGHSH and CDR2 LQKENI. The V gene lost 0 bases and the J gene lost 5 bases, with 9 bases spanning the gap. The CDR3 length is 14 residues. The CDR3 region has the DNA TGTGCCAGCTCACCACCGGGGGGTTTAGATACGCAGTATTTT. Amino acid sequence: CASSPPGGLDTQYF.

The rearrangement uses TRBV6-1 and TRBJ2-7, with TRBD1 matching 10 bases. Germline CDR1 reads MNHNS; CDR2 reads SASEGT. With 1 base clipped from V and 5 bases from J, the junction kept 5 bases outside the gene matches. The CDR3 is made up of 15 amino acids. The CDR3 DNA is TGTGCCAGCAGTGAAGTGTGGGACAGGGGAGACGAGCAGTACTTC. The encoded protein is CASSEVWDRGDEQYF.

The chain joins TRBV2 to TRBJ2-3, with D unclear. This CDR3 contains 13 residues. V lost 7 bases to trimming and J lost 2 bases, with 10 bases between them. Germline V gene data show CDR1 as SNHLY and CDR2 as FYNNEI. The CDR3 bases are TGTGCCAGCAAGCCTTATAACACAGATACGCAGTATTTT. Its translation: CASKPYNTDTQYF.

This clone occurred a few times. This chain links TRBV5-6 with TRBJ1-6; TRBD1 matches 8 bases. V shed 0 bases, J shed 11 bases, and the junction held 1 base outside the gene matches. The CDR3 runs to 13 residues. The germline V gene has CDR1 SGHDT and CDR2 YYEEEE. DNA of the CDR3: TGTGCCAGCAGCTTGGGGACAGGGACACCCCTCCACTTT. Protein: CASSLGTGTPLHF.

This sequence joins TRBV3-1 (or the pseudogene TRBV3-2) and TRBJ1-4, with D maybe TRBD1 (5 bases). The CDR3 has 18 residues. CDR1 is LGHDT and CDR2 is YNNKEL in the germline V gene (reference sequence). Trimming removed 4 bases at V and 3 bases at J, with 21 bases between. The CDR3 reads CASSRNLGGSESNEKLFF. The CDR3 bases are TGTGCCAGCAGCCGCAATTTGGGGGGATCGGAGTCTAATGAAAAACTGTTTTTT.

This chain links TRBV6-5 with TRBJ2-7; D is ambiguous. CDR1 MNHEY and CDR2 SVGAGI come from the germline V gene. V lost 7 bases and J lost 0, with 13 bases in between. This CDR3 is built from 14 residues. CDR3 residues: CASINPLSSYEQYF. For the CDR3, the DNA is TGTGCCAGCATAAACCCCCTGAGCTCCTACGAGCAGTACTTC.

The V call is TRBV2, the J call TRBJ1-3; D may be TRBD1 (5 bases). CDR3 size: 13 residues. V gave up 8 bases and J gave up 3 bases, with 11 bases separating them. Per germline, CDR1 SNHLY and CDR2 FYNNEI. The CDR3 nucleotides read TGTGCCAGCGGGGAGGGACTTGGAAACACCATATATTTT. Translated: CASGEGLGNTIYF.

The chain employs TRBV24-1 and TRBJ2-5; maybe TRBD1 (5 bases). Germline V gives CDR1 KGHDR, CDR2 SFDVKD. This CDR3 is built from 15 residues. V was cut by 3 bases and J by 5 bases, with 15 bases left in between. The DNA of the CDR3 is TGTGCCACCAGTGATGCGCAAGTGGGGCTCGAGACCCAGTACTTC. This codes for CATSDAQVGLETQYF.

The chain combines TRBV12-3 or TRBV12-4 with TRBJ1-5; D is unclear. Trimming took off 3 bases at V and 5 bases at J, with 5 bases between the two ends. The CDR3 is made up of 12 amino acids. CDR3 protein: CASSFGYQPQHF. As DNA, the CDR3 is TGTGCCAGCAGTTTCGGGTATCAGCCCCAGCATTTT.

The chain links TRBV6-5 to TRBJ2-2, with D unresolved. CDR3 size: 11 residues. Trimming removed 6 bases from V and 7 bases from J, with 6 bases in between. From germline, CDR1 is MNHEY and CDR2 SVGAGI. CDR3 DNA sequence: TGTGCCAGCAGCCAGTACGGGGAGCTGTTTTTT. Translated, it gives CASSQYGELFF.

The chain employs TRBV7-9 and TRBJ1-1, with a tentative D call TRBD1 (6 bases). The CDR3 contains 15 residues. The germline V gene encodes CDR1 SEHNR and CDR2 FQNEAQ (reference sequence). V was cut by 5 bases and J by 5 bases, with 18 bases left in between. This CDR3 is CASSRGALESTEAFF. The CDR3 DNA sequence: TGTGCCAGCAGCCGGGGGGCCCTAGAGAGTACTGAAGCTTTCTTT.

The V gene is TRBV12-3 or TRBV12-4, the J gene TRBJ1-2; a weak D match, TRBD1 (5 bases). Trimming removed 5 bases at V and 2 bases at J, with 6 bases between. The CDR3 runs to 12 residues. This CDR3 reads CASSRQNYGYTF. In DNA, the CDR3 is TGTGCCAGCAGTCGACAGAACTATGGCTACACCTTC.

This chain joins TRBV10-3 and TRBJ2-2; 8 bases match TRBD2. CDR1 and CDR2 from the germline V gene are ENHRY and SYGVKD. The junction had 5 bases not matched to a gene; V was cut back by 3 bases and J by 5 bases. The CDR3 loop spans 15 amino acids. The CDR3 reads CAISDFRGGTGELFF. The CDR3 DNA follows: TGTGCCATCAGTGACTTCCGGGGGGGTACCGGGGAGCTGTTTTTT.

The chain has TRBV7-8 and TRBJ2-1; 9 nucleotides match TRBD2. CDR3 size: 13 residues. V was clipped by 5 bases and J by 9 bases; unmatched bases: 5. Germline loops: CDR1 SGHVS, CDR2 FQNEAQ. CDR3 bases: TGTGCCAGCAGCCTAAGCGGGGGGTCTGAGCAGTTCTTC. It encodes CASSLSGGSEQFF.

This clone is a singleton in its sample. The chain combines TRBV24-1 with TRBJ2-2; D call uncertain. V shed 3 bases and J shed 4 bases, with 14 bases lying between them. CDR3 size: 16 residues. CDR1 KGHDR and CDR2 SFDVKD come from the germline V gene. CDR3 nucleotides: TGTGCCACCAGTGATCCCTATGGCCGAGGCACCGGGGAGCTGTTTTTT. This encodes CATSDPYGRGTGELFF.

The V gene is TRBV28, the J gene TRBJ2-1; 7 nucleotides align to TRBD1. The J segment lost 9 bases and the V segment lost 2 bases, leaving 13 bases of the junction unmatched. Germline values: CDR1 MDHEN, CDR2 SYDVKM. The CDR3 covers 16 residues. CDR3 residues: CASSLPRQGVPPEQFF. The DNA for the CDR3 is TGTGCCAGCAGTTTACCCCGGCAGGGGGTACCACCTGAGCAGTTCTTC.